This entry is about one T cell receptor beta chain. What it binds is unknown. These data belong to a study of graft-versus-host responses after intestinal transplantation. Whole-study context: Anti-thymocyte globulin induction preceded approximately three years of tacrolimus and steroid maintenance in all recipients.

With 2 bases clipped from V and 0 bases from J, the junction kept 7 bases outside the gene matches. Germline-derived CDR1 and CDR2 are SGDLS and YYNGEE. There are 17 residues in the CDR3. Whole-study findings and limits: GvH clones turned up in recipient marrow; some had shown up first in ileum or blood.

Some clones are missing from TCRdb's copy, which holds only in-frame ones; the method was immunoSEQ multiplex PCR. The sample consists of 98,000 or so clones, more than 75% of them appearing once. This receptor was obtained from a human donor who received an intestinal transplant. Here the sequenced sample was unstimulated CD4+ T cells sorted from spleen or lymph node cells, taken before intestinal transplant. The J gene is TRBJ2-7, the V gene TRBV9; 11 nucleotides line up with TRBD1. DNA of the CDR3: TGTGCCAGCAGCGTTGGCGGGGGGACAGGGGGCTCCTACGAGCAGTACTTC. Its protein product is CASSVGGGTGGSYEQYF.